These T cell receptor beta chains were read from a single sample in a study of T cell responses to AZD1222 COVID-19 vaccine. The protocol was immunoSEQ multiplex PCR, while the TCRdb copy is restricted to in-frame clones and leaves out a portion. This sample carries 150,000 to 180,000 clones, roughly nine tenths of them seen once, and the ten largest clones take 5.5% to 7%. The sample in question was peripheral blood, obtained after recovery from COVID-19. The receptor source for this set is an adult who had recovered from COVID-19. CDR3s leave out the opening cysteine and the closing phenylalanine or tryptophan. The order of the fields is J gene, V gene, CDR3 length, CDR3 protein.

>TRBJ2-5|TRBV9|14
ASSVALEAPQETQY
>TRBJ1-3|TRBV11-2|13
ASSSQLHSGNTIY
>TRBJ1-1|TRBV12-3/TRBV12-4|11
ASSLTGEGEAF
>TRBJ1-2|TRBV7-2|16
ASSLELSRRRGNYGYT
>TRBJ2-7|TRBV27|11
ASRSQEYYEQY
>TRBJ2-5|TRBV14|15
ASSQGRTGASKETQY
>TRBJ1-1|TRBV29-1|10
SGTGSLPTAF
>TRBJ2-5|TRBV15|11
ATSRVMWGQKY
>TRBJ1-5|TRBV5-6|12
ASSNWGGNQPQH
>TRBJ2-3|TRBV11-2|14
ASSLTTGTPGDTQY
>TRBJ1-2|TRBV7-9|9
ASSLRGGYT
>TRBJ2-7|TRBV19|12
ASSTRTSLSEQY
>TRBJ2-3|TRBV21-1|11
ASSPNRGNTQY
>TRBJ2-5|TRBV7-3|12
ASSPAGAQETQY
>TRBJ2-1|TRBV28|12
ASRGVDRDNEQF
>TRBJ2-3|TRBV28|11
ASASGNTDTQY
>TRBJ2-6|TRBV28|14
ASSPWDRSGANVLT
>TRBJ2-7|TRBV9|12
ASSVEPGVAEQY
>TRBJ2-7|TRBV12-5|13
ASGLVGVSSYEQY
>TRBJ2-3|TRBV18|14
ASSPQRSTSTDTQY
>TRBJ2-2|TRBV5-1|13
ASSLYGQNTGELF
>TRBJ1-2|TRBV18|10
ASSPGDYGYT
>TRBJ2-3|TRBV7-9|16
ASSTRTSGGAGPDTQY
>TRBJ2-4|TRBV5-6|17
ASSWDGGIGLLAKNIQY
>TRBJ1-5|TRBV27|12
ASSSGRRNQPQH
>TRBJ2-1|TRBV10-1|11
ASTGLESNEQF
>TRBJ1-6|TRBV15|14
ATSRDPGIRNSPLH
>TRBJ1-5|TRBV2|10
ASSLSQGAQH
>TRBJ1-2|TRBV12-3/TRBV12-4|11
ASSGQPNYGYT
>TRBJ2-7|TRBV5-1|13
ASSPEASRAYEQY
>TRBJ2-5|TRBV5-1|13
ASSFLDRGQETQY
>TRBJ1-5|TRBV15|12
AASTGGLGQPQH
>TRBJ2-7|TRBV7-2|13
ASSTRVGASYEQY
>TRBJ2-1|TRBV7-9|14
ASSLALAGSYNEQF
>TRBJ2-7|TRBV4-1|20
ASSPLRDPRGSPGGDFYEQY
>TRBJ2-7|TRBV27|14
ASSSAGTSSSYEQY
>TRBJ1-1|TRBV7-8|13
ASSLVAGGGTEAF
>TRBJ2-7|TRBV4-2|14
ASRDRTRDSPYEQY
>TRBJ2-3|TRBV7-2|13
ASSSLAGVPDTQY
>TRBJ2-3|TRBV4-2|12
ASSQALNTDTQY
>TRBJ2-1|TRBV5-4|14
ASSPMTSGVYNEQF
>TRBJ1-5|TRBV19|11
ASSMAVDQPQH
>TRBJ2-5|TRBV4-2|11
ASSQAWGETQY
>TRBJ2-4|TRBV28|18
ASNTRPGRRTSGRANIQY
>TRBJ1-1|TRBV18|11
ASSPLGGTEAF
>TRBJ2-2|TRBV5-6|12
ASSRLTGAGELF
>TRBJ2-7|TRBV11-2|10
ASRGVGDEQY
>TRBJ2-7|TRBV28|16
ASSRVPGRGLSSYEQY
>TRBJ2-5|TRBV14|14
ASSQISREPQETQY
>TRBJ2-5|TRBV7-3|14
ASSLGLRGDQETQY
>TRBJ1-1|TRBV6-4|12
ASKVQGGNTEAF
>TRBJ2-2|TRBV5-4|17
ASSLAGLAGGPYTGELF
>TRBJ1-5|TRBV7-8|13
ASSPRGAAQGGQH
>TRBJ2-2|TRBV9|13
ASSLRTGTTGELF